Below are 26 T cell receptor beta chains sequenced from a single sample in a study of immune cell composition in non-small cell lung cancer. The normal lung sample lay at least 3 cm, and maximally far, from the tumour. Clones were sequenced by immunoSEQ multiplex PCR, and TCRdb holds only the in-frame ones, with some missing. The sample includes some 9,000 clones, about two thirds of them seen just once. The sample taken for sequencing was non-adjacent lung tissue. These receptors were collected from a human donor with non-small cell lung cancer.

V gene TRBV27 combines with J gene TRBJ2-7; 8 nucleotides align to TRBD1. The germline CDR1 and CDR2 sequences are MNHEY and SMNVEV (reference sequence). This CDR3 region has 15 residues. V lost 0 bases, J lost 4 bases, and 5 bases stayed unmatched. This CDR3 reads CASSLSPGGAYEQYF. The CDR3 nucleotides are TGTGCCAGCAGTTTATCCCCAGGGGGCGCATACGAGCAGTACTTC.

This rearrangement joins TRBV5-1 to TRBJ2-7, with D maybe TRBD1 (6 bases). Trimming took off 1 base at V and 2 bases at J, with 10 bases between the two ends. Germline assignment: CDR1 SGHRS and CDR2 YFSETQ. The CDR3 extends over 14 amino acids. As DNA, the CDR3 is TGCGCCAGCAGCTTGACAGGGTTCCCCTACGAGCAGTACTTC. Protein: CASSLTGFPYEQYF.

This clone has just a few counts. The chain carries TRBV7-9 and TRBJ2-5; TRBD1 aligns across 9 bases. After removal of 5 bases from V and 2 bases from J, the junction contained 3 bases not matched to a gene. This CDR3 has 14 amino acids. CDR1 and CDR2 from the germline V gene are SEHNR and FQNEAQ (reference sequence). The CDR3 DNA reads TGTGCCAGCAGCACAGGACAGGGGCAAGAGACCCAGTACTTC. It specifies CASSTGQGQETQYF.

This clone is a singleton in its sample. The chain carries TRBV9 and TRBJ2-5; the D gene is possibly TRBD2 (6 bases). Germline V CDR1 and CDR2: SGDLS, YYNGEE. V was shortened by 0 bases and J by 7 bases, with 13 bases between the two germline ends. The CDR3 totals 14 residues. The CDR3 protein is CASSVGRDWGTQYF. The CDR3 region has the DNA TGTGCCAGCAGCGTAGGAAGGGACTGGGGGACCCAGTACTTC.

The rearrangement joins TRBV2 to TRBJ1-2; D perhaps matches TRBD1 (6 bases). Germline loops: CDR1 SNHLY, CDR2 FYNNEI. Deletions cut 3 bases from V and 8 bases from J, with 13 bases between. The CDR3 consists of 13 residues. This CDR3 reads CASSDAGAGGYTF. CDR3 nucleotide sequence: TGTGCCAGCAGTGATGCAGGGGCGGGCGGCTACACCTTC. The whole variable domain, remainder taken from reference TRBV2 and TRBJ1-2, is EPEVTQTPSHQVTQMGQEVILRCVPISNHLYFYWYRQILGQKVEFLVSFYNNEISEKSEIFDDQFSVERPDGSNFTLKIRSTKLEDSAMYFCASSDAGAGGYTFGSGTRLTVV.

J is TRBJ1-4 and V is TRBV2; D remains unclear. The V gene lost 3 bases and the J gene lost 11 bases, with 4 bases spanning the gap. The CDR3 has 10 residues. Per germline, CDR1 SNHLY and CDR2 FYNNEI. The CDR3 loop is CASSDPKLFF. CDR3 DNA sequence: TGTGCCAGCAGTGACCCTAAACTGTTTTTT.

The gene calls are TRBV18 and TRBJ2-1, with 13 bases matching TRBD2. J gave up 6 bases and V 5 bases, and 7 bases lay outside the gene matches. The germline V gene encodes CDR1 KGHSH and CDR2 LQKENI. This CDR3 has 16 residues. The DNA of the CDR3 is TGTGCCAGCTCATCAGCCGGGACTAGCGGGGTCAATGAGCAGTTCTTC. Amino acids: CASSSAGTSGVNEQFF.

The chain has TRBV2 and TRBJ1-1; no definite D call. The germline gives CDR1 SNHLY, CDR2 FYNNEI. This CDR3 comprises 14 residues. V was clipped by 3 bases and J by 1 base, with 9 bases between them. This CDR3 reads CASSESTQNTEAFF. The CDR3 DNA reads as TGTGCCAGCAGTGAGAGCACCCAGAACACTGAAGCTTTCTTT. The full variable domain, rest sourced from reference TRBV2 and TRBJ1-1, is EPEVTQTPSHQVTQMGQEVILRCVPISNHLYFYWYRQILGQKVEFLVSFYNNEISEKSEIFDDQFSVERPDGSNFTLKIRSTKLEDSAMYFCASSESTQNTEAFFGQGTRLTVV.

Within the sample, this clone is medium-sized (0.01 to 0.1%). The V and J genes are TRBV9 and TRBJ2-3; 12 bases are shared with TRBD2. Trimming took 4 bases from V and 8 from J; bases not matched to a gene: 8. The CDR3 runs to 15 residues. CDR1 is SGDLS, CDR2 YYNGEE, per germline. CDR3 in amino acids: CASSPRLAGEGTQYF. CDR3 coding DNA: TGTGCCAGCAGCCCAAGACTAGCGGGGGAAGGTACGCAGTATTTT.

The chain carries TRBV18 and TRBJ2-1; 7 nucleotides line up with TRBD2. The V segment lost 0 bases and the J segment 4 bases; nucleotides outside the gene matches: 3. There are 15 residues in the CDR3. Germline V gene lookup returns CDR1 KGHSH and CDR2 LQKENI. CDR3 nucleotide sequence: TGTGCCAGCTCACCACCTGGACTAGTATACAATGAGCAGTTCTTC. As protein: CASSPPGLVYNEQFF. Looking up the rest from reference TRBV18 and TRBJ2-1 gives the full variable domain: NAGVMQNPRHLVRRRGQEARLRCSPMKGHSHVYWYRQLPEEGLKFMVYLQKENIIDESGMPKERFSAEFPKEGPSILRIQQVVRGDSAAYFCASSPPGLVYNEQFFGPGTRLTVL.

The CDR3 protein is CASSTPEVAGGDTQYF. CDR3 sequence (DNA): TGTGCCAGTAGTACCCCTGAAGTAGCGGGGGGTGATACGCAGTATTTT. The V gene is TRBV19, the J gene TRBJ2-3, with 10 bases fitting TRBD2. CDR3 size: 16 residues. The germline CDR1 and CDR2 sequences are LNHDA and SQIVND (reference sequence). V lost 4 bases and J lost 6; bases outside the gene matches: 10.

This chain joins TRBV28 and TRBJ1-1, with 7 bases lining up with TRBD1. The CDR3 consists of 14 residues. Germline lookup yields CDR1 MDHEN and CDR2 SYDVKM. V was pared by 2 bases and J by 5 bases, with 5 bases of the junction left unmatched. CDR3 DNA sequence: TGTGCCAGCAGTTTACGACAGGGTAGGACTGAAGCTTTCTTT. Translated, it gives CASSLRQGRTEAFF.

The chain couples TRBV5-1 to TRBJ1-2; no clear D gene. The CDR3 covers 13 residues. The germline V and J ends were trimmed by 4 bases and 6 bases, with 13 bases remaining between them. Per germline, CDR1 SGHRS and CDR2 YFSETQ. The CDR3 DNA reads as TGCGCCAGCAGCCTGATACAGAGAGATGGCTACACCTTC. This encodes CASSLIQRDGYTF.

This chain uses TRBV11-2 with TRBJ2-2; perhaps TRBD2 as D (6 bases). V was cut by 5 bases and J by 4 bases, with 14 bases left in between. The CDR3 is made up of 15 amino acids. Per the germline V gene, CDR1 is SGHAT and CDR2 is FQNNGV. The CDR3 loop reads CASSPRRVGTGELFF. The CDR3 nucleotides are TGTGCCAGCAGCCCTCGGAGGGTAGGCACCGGGGAGCTGTTTTTT.

The chain combines TRBV19 with TRBJ2-7, with a possible D match to TRBD1 (5 bases). Germline values: CDR1 LNHDA, CDR2 SQIVND (reference sequence). With 3 bases removed from V and 4 bases from J, the gap between germline ends came to 16 bases. This CDR3 region has 15 residues. DNA of the CDR3: TGTGCCAGTAGTATTGACAGCCAGATGTTATACGAGCAGTACTTC. Its translation: CASSIDSQMLYEQYF.

This chain joins TRBV5-4 and TRBJ2-3; 11 bases map to TRBD2. The CDR3 length is 16 residues. Trimming at V came to 4 bases and at J to 6 bases, leaving 10 bases not matched to a gene. Germline V gene sequence: CDR1 SGHNT, CDR2 YYREEE (reference sequence). This CDR3 reads CASSKTSGGRGDTQYF. The CDR3 nucleotides are TGTGCCAGCAGCAAAACTAGCGGGGGACGGGGTGATACGCAGTATTTT.

This clone appeared a few times. This chain joins TRBV6-1 and TRBJ1-1, with no clear D. Germline CDR1 reads MNHNS; CDR2 reads SASEGT. This CDR3 has 14 amino acids. The germline V and J ends were trimmed by 6 bases and 1 base, with 12 bases remaining between them. The CDR3 sequence is CASSTSAENTEAFF. In DNA, the CDR3 is TGTGCCAGCAGCACTAGCGCCGAGAACACTGAAGCTTTCTTT.

The chain joins TRBV14 to TRBJ1-3; TRBD1 matches 7 bases. Losses at the gene ends were 3 bases for V and 2 bases for J; bases not matched to a gene: 4. CDR1 is SGHDN, CDR2 FVKESK, per germline. The CDR3 loop spans 15 amino acids. The CDR3 loop is CASSHLGGPGNTIYF. CDR3 nucleotides: TGTGCCAGCAGCCACTTAGGGGGCCCTGGAAACACCATATATTTT.

This clone was observed a few times. The chain is built from TRBV7-6 and TRBJ2-3, with a possible D match to TRBD2 (5 bases). This CDR3 is 14 amino acids long. Looked up from germline, CDR1 is SGHVS and CDR2 is FNYEAQ. Deletions cut 1 base from V and 5 bases from J, with 10 bases between. DNA for the CDR3: TGTGCCAGCAGCTTAGACGGGGTTATAGATACGCAGTATTTT. Its protein product is CASSLDGVIDTQYF.

J is TRBJ2-1 and V is TRBV4-1; a possible D gene is TRBD2 (5 bases). This CDR3 spans 15 amino acids. V lost 3 bases, J lost 9 bases, and 18 bases lay in between. The germline V gene encodes CDR1 MGHRA and CDR2 YSYEKL. The CDR3 nucleotides are TGCGCCAGCAGCCAGGAAGTCACCCGCGAGGGTGAGCAGTTCTTC. This codes for CASSQEVTREGEQFF.

The chain has TRBV6-5 and TRBJ1-2, with D uncertain. Per the germline V gene, CDR1 is MNHEY and CDR2 is SVGAGI. The CDR3 spans 14 residues. The V end lost 0 bases, the J end lost 3 bases, and 8 bases lay between the germline ends. Here the CDR3 reads CASSYSHRDYGYTF. The DNA for the CDR3 is TGTGCCAGCAGTTACTCGCACAGAGACTATGGCTACACCTTC.

V usage is TRBV13 and J usage is TRBJ2-5; 10 bases are shared with TRBD2. The germline CDR1 and CDR2 sequences are PRHDT and FYEKMQ (reference sequence). V shed 2 bases and J 5 bases; nucleotides not matched to a gene: 14. This CDR3 is built from 18 residues. Here the CDR3 DNA reads TGTGCCAGCAGCTTATCTTTGTGGAGCGGGGGGGCCGGGGAGACCCAGTACTTC. Translated: CASSLSLWSGGAGETQYF.

This rearrangement joins TRBV13 to TRBJ1-3; D is unclear. The CDR3 is made up of 15 amino acids. Germline V gives CDR1 PRHDT, CDR2 FYEKMQ (reference sequence). Trimming took 5 bases from V and 0 from J, leaving 11 bases between them. The CDR3 nucleotides are TGTGCCAGCAGCCCCCAAGCCCCCTCTGGAAACACCATATATTTT. As protein: CASSPQAPSGNTIYF.

Of note for this clone: In the same sample, other DNA sequences code for this CDR3. The chain has TRBV6-6 and TRBJ1-1, with TRBD1 matching over 8 bases. The V gene end was trimmed by 2 bases and the J gene end by 3 bases; junction bases not matched to a gene: 5. The CDR3 totals 15 residues. Germline values: CDR1 MNHNY, CDR2 SVGAGI (reference sequence). CDR3: CASSYPGQEHTEAFF. In nucleotides, the CDR3 is TGTGCCAGCAGTTACCCGGGACAGGAGCACACTGAAGCTTTCTTT.

The V and J genes are TRBV27 and TRBJ1-2; 10 bases agree with TRBD1. V lost 6 bases and J lost 5; bases outside the gene matches: 6. This CDR3 is built from 14 residues. CDR1 and CDR2 from the germline V gene are MNHEY and SMNVEV (reference sequence). The CDR3 DNA follows: TGTGCCAGCAGGCGGACAGGGGGGAAGTATGGCTACACCTTC. The encoded protein is CASRRTGGKYGYTF.

This sequence joins TRBV9 and TRBJ1-1; D might be TRBD1 (5 bases). Germline V lookup: CDR1 SGDLS, CDR2 YYNGEE. The germline V and J ends were trimmed by 3 bases and 5 bases, with 17 bases remaining between them. The CDR3 sequence is 15 residues long. The CDR3, as DNA: TGTGCCAGCAGCGCCCACGGGGGGGTTGGAACTGAAGCTTTCTTT. Its translation: CASSAHGGVGTEAFF.